This T cell receptor (beta chain) originates from a study of blood T cell repertoires in COVID-19. In the study overall: The study drew acute and convalescent COVID-19 samples from the United States, Italy and Spain. Nucleic acid was either cDNA or gDNA, and it came from T cells, B-cell-depleted T cells, or PBMCs.

In the authors' methods: Amplification with reference gene primers provided the estimates of nucleated cell counts. Data came from immunoSEQ multiplex PCR; TCRdb stores just in-frame clones and leaves some out. The V and J calls and the clone size are those of that table, but D and trimming were determined from the DNA. The sample includes tens of thousands of clones, 90% of them seen just once. CDR1 and CDR2 (germline): MNHNS, SASEGT. V gave up 2 bases and J gave up 0 bases, with 9 bases separating them. The CDR3 contains 15 residues. The sequencing input was peripheral blood. The sequence came from an elderly woman with active COVID-19. The chain couples TRBV6-1 to TRBJ2-3, with unresolved D. The CDR3 nucleotides read TGTGCCAGCAGTGAATGGGCAGGTAGCACAGATACGCAGTATTTT. Translating gives CASSEWAGSTDTQYF.